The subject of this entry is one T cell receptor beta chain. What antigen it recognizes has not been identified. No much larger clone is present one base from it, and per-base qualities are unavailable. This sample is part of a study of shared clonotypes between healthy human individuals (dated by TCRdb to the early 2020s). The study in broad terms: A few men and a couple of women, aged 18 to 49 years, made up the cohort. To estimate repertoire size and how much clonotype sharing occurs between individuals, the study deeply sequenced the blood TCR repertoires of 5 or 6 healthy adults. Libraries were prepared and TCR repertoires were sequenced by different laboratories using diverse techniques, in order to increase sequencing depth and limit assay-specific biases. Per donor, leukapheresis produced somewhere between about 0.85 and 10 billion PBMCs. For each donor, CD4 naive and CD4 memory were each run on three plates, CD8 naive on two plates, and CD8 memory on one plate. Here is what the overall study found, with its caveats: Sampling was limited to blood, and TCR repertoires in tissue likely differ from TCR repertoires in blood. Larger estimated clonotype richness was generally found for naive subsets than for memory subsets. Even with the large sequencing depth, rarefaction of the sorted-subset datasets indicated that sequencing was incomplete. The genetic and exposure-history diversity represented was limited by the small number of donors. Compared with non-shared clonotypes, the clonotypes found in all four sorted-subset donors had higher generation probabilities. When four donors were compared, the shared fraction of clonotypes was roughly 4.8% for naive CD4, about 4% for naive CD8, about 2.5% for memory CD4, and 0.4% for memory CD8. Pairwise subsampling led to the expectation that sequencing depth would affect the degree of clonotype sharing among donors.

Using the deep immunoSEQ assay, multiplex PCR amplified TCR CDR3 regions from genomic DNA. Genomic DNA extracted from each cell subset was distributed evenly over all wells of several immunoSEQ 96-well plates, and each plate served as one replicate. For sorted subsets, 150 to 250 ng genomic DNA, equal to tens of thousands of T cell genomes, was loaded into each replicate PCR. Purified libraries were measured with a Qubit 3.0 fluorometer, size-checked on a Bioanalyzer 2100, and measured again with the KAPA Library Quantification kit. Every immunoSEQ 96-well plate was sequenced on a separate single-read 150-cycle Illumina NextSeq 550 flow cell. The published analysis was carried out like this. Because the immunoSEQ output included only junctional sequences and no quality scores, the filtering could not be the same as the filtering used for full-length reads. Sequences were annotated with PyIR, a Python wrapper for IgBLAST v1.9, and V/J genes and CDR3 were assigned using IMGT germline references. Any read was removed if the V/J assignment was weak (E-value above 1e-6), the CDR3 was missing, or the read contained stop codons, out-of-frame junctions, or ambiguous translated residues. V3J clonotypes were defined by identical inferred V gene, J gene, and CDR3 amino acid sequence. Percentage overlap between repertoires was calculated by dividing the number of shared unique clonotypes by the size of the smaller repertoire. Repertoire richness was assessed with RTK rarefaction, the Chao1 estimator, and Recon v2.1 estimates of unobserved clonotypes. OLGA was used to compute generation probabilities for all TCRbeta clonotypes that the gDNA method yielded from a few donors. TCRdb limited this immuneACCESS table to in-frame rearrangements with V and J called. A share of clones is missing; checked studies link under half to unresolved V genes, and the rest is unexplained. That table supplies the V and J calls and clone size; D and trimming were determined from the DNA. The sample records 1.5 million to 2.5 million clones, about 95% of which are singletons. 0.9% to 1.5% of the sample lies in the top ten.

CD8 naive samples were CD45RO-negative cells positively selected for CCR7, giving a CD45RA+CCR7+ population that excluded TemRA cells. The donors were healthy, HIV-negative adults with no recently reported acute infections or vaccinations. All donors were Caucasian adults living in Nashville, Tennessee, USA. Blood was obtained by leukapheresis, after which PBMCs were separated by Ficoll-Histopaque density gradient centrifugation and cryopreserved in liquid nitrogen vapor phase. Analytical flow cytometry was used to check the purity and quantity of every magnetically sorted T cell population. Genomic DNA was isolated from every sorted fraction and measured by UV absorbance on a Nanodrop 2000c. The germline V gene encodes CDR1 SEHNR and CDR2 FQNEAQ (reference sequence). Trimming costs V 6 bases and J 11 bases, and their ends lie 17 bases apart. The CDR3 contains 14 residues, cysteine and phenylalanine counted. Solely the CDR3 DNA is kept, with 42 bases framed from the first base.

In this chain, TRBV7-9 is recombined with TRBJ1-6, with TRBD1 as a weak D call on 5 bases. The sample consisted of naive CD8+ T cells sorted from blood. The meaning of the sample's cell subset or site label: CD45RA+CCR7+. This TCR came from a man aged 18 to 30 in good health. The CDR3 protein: CASRPTATGAPLHF. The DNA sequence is TGTGCCAGCAGGCCGACGGCAACGGGGGCACCCCTCCACTTT.